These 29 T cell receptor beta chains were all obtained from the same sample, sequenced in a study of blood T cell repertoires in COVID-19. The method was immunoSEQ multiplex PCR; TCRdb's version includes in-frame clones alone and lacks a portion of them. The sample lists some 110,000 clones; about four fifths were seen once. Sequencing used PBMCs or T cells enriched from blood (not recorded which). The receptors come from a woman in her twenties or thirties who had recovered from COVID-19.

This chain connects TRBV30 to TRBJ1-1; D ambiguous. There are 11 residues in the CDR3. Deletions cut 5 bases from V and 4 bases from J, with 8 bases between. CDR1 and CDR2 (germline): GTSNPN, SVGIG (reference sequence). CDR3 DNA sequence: TGTGCCTGGTCCCTCGGCACTGAAGCTTTCTTT. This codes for CAWSLGTEAFF.

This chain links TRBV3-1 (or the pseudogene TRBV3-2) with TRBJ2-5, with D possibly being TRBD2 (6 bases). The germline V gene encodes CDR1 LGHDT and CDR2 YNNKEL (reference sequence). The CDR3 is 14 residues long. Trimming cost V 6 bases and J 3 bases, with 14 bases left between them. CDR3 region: CASRQLADKETQYF. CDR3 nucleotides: TGTGCCAGCAGGCAGTTAGCGGACAAAGAGACCCAGTACTTC.

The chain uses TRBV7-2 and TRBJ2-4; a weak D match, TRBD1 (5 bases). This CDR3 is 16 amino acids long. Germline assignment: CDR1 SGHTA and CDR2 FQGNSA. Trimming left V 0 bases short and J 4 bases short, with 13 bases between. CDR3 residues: CASSLAGQGRKNIQYF. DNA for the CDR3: TGTGCCAGCAGCTTAGCGGGGCAGGGAAGAAAAAACATTCAGTACTTC.

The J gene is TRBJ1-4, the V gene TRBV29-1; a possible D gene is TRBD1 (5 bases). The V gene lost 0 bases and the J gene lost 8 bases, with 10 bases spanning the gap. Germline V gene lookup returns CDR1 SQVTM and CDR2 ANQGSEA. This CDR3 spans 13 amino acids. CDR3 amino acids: CSVEDRVGEKLFF. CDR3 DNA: TGCAGCGTTGAAGACAGGGTGGGCGAAAAACTGTTTTTT.

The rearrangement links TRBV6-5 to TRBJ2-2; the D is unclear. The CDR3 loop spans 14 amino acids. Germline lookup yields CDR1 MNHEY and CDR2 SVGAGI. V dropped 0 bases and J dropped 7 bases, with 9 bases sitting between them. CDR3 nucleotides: TGTGCCAGCAGTTACTCCTCTCTCGGCGGGGAGCTGTTTTTT. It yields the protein CASSYSSLGGELFF.

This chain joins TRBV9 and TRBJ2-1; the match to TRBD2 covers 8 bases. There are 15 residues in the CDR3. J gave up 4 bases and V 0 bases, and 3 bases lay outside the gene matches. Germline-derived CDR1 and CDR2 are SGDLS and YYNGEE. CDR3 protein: CASSVAGGRYNEQFF. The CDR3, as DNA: TGTGCCAGCAGCGTAGCGGGAGGGAGGTACAATGAGCAGTTCTTC.

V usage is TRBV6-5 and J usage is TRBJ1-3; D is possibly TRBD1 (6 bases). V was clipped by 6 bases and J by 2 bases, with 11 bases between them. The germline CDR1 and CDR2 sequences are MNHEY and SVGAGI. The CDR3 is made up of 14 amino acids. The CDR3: CASRQGGTGNTIYF. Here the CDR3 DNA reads TGTGCCAGCAGACAGGGCGGAACTGGAAACACCATATATTTT.

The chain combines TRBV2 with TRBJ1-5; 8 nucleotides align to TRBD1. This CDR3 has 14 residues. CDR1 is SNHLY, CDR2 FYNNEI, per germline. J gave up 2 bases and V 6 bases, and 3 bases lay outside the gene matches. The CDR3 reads CASRPGQGNQPQHF. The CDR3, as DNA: TGTGCCAGCAGACCGGGACAGGGCAATCAGCCCCAGCATTTT. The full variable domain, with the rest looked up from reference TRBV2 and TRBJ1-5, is EPEVTQTPSHQVTQMGQEVILRCVPISNHLYFYWYRQILGQKVEFLVSFYNNEISEKSEIFDDQFSVERPDGSNFTLKIRSTKLEDSAMYFCASRPGQGNQPQHFGDGTRLSIL.

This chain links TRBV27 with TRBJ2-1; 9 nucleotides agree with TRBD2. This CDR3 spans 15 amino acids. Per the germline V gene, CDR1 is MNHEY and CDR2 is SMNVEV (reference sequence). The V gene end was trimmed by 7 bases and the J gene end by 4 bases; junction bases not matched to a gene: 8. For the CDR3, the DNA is TGTGCCAGCACCTCCCCCCTAGCGGGGTACAATGAGCAGTTCTTC. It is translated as CASTSPLAGYNEQFF.

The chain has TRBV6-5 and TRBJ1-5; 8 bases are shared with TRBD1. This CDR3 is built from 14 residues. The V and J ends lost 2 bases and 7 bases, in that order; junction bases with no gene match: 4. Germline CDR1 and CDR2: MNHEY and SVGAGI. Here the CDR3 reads CASSYDRGRQPQHF. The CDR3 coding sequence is TGTGCCAGCAGTTACGACAGGGGAAGGCAGCCCCAGCATTTT.

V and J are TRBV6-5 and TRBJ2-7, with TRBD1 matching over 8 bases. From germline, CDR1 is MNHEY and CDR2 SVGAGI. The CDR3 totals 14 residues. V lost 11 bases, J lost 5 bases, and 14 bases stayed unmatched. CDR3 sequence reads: CAVETGTGPNEQYF. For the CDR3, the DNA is TGTGCCGTTGAAACCGGGACAGGTCCGAACGAGCAGTACTTC.

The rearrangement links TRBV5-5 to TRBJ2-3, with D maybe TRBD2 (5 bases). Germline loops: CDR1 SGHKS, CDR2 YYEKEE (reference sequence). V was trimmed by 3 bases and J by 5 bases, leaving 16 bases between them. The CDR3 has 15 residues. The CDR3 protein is CASSSRGLEGDTQYF. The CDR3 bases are TGTGCCAGCAGCTCACGAGGCCTCGAGGGAGATACGCAGTATTTT.

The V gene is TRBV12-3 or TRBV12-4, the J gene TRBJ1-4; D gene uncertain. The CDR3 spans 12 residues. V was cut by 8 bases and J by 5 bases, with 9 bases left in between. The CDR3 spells CASSTINEKLFF. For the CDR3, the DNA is TGTGCCAGCTCCACAATAAATGAAAAACTGTTTTTT.

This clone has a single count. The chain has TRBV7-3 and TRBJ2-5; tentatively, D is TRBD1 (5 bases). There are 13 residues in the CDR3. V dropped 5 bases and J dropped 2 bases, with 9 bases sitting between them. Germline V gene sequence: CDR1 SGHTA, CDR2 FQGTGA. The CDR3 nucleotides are TGTGCCAGCAGCAGGAACAGGCAAGAGACCCAGTACTTC. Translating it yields CASSRNRQETQYF.

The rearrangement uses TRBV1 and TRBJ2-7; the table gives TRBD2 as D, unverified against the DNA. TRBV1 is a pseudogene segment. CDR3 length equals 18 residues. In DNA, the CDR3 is TGCACCAGCAGCCAAGATCTATCTCGGCGGGAGGCCCCCTACGAGCAGTACTTC. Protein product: CTSSQDLSRREAPYEQYF.

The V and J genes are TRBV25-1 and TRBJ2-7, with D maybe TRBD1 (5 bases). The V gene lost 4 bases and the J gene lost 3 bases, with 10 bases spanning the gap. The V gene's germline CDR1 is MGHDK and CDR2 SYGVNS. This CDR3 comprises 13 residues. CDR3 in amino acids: CASSARDGYEQYF. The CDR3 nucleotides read TGTGCCAGCAGTGCCAGGGATGGCTACGAGCAGTACTTC.

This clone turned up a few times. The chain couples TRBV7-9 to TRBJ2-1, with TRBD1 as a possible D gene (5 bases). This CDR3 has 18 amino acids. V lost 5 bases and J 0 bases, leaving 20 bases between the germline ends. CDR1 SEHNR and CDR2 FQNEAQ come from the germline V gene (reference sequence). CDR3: CASSPKLKTGSSYNEQFF. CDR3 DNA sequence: TGTGCCAGCAGCCCGAAACTTAAAACAGGCAGCTCCTACAATGAGCAGTTCTTC.

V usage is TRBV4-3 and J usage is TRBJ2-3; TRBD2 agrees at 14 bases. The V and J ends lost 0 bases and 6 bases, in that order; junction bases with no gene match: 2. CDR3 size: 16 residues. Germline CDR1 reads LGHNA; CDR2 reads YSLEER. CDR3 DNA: TGCGCCAGCAGCCAAGACCGACTAGCGGGGGGGGATACGCAGTATTTT. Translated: CASSQDRLAGGDTQYF.

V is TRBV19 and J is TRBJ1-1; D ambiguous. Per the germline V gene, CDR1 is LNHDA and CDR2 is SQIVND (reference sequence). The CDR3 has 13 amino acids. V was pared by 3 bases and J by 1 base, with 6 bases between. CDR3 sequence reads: CASSMTWNTEAFF. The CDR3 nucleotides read TGTGCCAGTAGTATGACATGGAACACTGAAGCTTTCTTT.

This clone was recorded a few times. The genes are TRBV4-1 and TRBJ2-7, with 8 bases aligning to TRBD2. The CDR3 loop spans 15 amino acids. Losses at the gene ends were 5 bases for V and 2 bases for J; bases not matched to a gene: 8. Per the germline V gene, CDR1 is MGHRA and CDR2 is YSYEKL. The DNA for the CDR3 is TGCGCCAGCAGCGCAAGAAGCGGGGGCCCCTACGAGCAGTACTTC. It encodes CASSARSGGPYEQYF.

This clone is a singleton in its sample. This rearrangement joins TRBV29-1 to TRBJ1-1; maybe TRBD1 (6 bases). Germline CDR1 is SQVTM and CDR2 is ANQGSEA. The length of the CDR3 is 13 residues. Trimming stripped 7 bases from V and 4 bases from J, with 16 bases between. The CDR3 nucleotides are TGCAGCGCTCCAAAAGTAGGGGGCACTGAAGCTTTCTTT. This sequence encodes CSAPKVGGTEAFF.

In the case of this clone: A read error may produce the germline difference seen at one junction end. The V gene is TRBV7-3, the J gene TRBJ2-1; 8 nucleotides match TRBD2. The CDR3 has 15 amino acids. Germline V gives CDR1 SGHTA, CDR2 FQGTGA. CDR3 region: CANSLSGSSYNEQFF. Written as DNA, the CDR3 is TGTGCCAACAGCCTCAGCGGGAGCTCCTACAATGAGCAGTTCTTC.

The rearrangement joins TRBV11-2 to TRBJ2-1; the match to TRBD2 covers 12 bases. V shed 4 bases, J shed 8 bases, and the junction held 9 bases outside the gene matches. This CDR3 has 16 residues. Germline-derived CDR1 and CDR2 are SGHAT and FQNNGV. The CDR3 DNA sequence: TGTGCCAGCAGCTCCGGACTAGCGGGGTATTTGGATGAGCAGTTCTTC. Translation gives CASSSGLAGYLDEQFF.

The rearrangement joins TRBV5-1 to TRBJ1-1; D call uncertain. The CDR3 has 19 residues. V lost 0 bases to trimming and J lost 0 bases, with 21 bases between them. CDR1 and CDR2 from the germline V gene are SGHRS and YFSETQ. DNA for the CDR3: TGCGCCAGCAGCTTGGCAGATGGAGCAATAGGTCGTCTGAACACTGAAGCTTTCTTT. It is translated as CASSLADGAIGRLNTEAFF.

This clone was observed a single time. CDR3 sequence (DNA): TGTGCCAGCAGTGTGACAGGGGCTCTTGATCAGCCCCAGCATTTT. This sequence encodes CASSVTGALDQPQHF. The rearrangement uses TRBV28 and TRBJ1-5; 8 nucleotides match TRBD1. V lost 5 bases to trimming and J lost 5 bases; unmatched junction nucleotides: 8. Germline V lookup: CDR1 MDHEN, CDR2 SYDVKM. This CDR3 is built from 15 residues.

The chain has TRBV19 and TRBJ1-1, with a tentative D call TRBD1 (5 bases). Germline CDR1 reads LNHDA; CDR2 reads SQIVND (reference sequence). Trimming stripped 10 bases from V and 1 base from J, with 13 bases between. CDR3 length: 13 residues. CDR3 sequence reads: CATWGGSNTEAFF. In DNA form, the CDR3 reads TGTGCCACCTGGGGGGGGTCGAACACTGAAGCTTTCTTT.

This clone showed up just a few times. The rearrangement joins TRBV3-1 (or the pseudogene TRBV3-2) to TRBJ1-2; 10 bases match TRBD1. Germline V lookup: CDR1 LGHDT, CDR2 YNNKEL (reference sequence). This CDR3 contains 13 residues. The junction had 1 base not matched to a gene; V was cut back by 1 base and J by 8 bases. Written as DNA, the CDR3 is TGTGCCAGCAGCCAAGGGGACAGGGGCGGCTACACCTTC. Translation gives CASSQGDRGGYTF.

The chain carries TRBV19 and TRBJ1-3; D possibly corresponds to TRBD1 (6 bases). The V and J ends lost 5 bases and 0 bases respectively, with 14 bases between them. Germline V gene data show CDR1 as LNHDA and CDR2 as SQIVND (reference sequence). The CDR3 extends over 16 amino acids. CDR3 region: CASSFDRTYSGNTIYF. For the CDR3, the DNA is TGTGCCAGTAGTTTCGACAGGACCTACTCTGGAAACACCATATATTTT.

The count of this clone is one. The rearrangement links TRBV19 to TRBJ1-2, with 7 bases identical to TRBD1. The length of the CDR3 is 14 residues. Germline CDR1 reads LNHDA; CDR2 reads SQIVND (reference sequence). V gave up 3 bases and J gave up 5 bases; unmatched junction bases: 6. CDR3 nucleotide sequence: TGTGCCAGTAGTATTGTCGGCAGGGGGTATGGCTACACCTTC. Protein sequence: CASSIVGRGYGYTF.